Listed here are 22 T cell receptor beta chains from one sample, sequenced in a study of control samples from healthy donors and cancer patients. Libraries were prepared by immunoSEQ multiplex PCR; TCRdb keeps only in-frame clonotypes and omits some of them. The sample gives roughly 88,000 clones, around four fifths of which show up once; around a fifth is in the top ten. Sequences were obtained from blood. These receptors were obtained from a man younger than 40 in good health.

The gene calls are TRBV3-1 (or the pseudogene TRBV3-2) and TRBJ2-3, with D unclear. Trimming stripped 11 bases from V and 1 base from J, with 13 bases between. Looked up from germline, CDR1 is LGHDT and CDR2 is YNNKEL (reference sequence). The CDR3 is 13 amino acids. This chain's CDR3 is CASQKERTDTQYF. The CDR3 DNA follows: TGTGCCTCCCAAAAGGAGCGCACAGATACGCAGTATTTT.

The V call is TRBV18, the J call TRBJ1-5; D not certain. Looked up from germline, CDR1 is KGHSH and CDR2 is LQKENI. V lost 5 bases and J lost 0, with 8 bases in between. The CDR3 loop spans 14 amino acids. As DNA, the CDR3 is TGTGCCAGCTCATCCCGGGATAGCAATCAGCCCCAGCATTTT. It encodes CASSSRDSNQPQHF.

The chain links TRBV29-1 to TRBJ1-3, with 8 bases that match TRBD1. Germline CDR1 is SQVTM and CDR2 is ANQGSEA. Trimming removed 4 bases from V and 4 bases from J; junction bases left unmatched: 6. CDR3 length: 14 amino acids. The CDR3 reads CSVGQGAEGNTIYF. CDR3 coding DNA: TGCAGCGTTGGGCAGGGGGCGGAAGGAAACACCATATATTTT.

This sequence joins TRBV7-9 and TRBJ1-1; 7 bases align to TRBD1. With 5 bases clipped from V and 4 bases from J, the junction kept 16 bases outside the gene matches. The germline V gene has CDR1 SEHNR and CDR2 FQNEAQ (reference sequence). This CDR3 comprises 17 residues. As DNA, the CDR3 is TGTGCCAGCAGCGGAAGGGAACTACAGGGGCGCCCCACTGAAGCTTTCTTT. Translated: CASSGRELQGRPTEAFF.

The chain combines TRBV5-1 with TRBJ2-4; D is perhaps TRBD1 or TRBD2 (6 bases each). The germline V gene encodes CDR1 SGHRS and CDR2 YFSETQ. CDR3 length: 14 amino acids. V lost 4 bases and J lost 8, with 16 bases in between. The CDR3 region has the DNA TGCGCCAGCAGCAAGGGGGGCAATGGGGACATTCAGTACTTC. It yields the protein CASSKGGNGDIQYF.

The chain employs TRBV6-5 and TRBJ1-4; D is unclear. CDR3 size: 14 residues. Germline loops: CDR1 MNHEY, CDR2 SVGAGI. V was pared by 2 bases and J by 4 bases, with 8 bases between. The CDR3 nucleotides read TGTGCCAGCAGTTACAACAGAGTTAATGAAAAACTGTTTTTT. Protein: CASSYNRVNEKLFF.

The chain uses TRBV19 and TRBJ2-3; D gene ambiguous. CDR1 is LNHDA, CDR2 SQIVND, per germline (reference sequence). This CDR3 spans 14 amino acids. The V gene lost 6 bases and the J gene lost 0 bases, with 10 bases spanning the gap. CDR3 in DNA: TGTGCCAGTAGGTCTGGAGTAAGCACAGATACGCAGTATTTT. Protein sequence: CASRSGVSTDTQYF.

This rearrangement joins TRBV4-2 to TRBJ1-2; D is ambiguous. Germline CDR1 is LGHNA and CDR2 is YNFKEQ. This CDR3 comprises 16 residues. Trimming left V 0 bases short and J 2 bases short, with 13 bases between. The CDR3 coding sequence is TGTGCCAGCAGCCAAGAGACCCGGCCAGCGAACTATGGCTACACCTTC. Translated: CASSQETRPANYGYTF.

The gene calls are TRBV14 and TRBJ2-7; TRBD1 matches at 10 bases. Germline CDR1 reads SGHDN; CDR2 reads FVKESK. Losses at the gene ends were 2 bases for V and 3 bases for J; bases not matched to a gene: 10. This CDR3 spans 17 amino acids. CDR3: CASSQSVPGQGIYEQYF. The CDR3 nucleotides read TGTGCCAGCAGCCAATCAGTCCCGGGACAGGGGATCTACGAGCAGTACTTC.

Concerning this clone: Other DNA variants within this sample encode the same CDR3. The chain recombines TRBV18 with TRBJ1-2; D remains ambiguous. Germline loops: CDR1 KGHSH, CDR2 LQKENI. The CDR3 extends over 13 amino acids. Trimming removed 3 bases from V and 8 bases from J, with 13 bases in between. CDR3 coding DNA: TGTGCCAGCTCACCGGAACACGGGCGGGGCTACACCTTC. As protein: CASSPEHGRGYTF.

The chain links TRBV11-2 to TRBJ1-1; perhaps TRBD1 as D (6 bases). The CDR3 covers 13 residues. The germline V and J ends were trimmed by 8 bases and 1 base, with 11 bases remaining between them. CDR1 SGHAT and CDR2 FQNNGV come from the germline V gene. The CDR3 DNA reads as TGTGCCAGCTCCCTGGACAGGAACACTGAAGCTTTCTTT. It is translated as CASSLDRNTEAFF.

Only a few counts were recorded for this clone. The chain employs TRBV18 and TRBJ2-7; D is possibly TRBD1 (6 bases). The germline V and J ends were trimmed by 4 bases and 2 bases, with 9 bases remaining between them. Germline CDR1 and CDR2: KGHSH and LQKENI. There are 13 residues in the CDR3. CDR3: CASSRDTTYEQYF. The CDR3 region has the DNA TGTGCCAGCTCACGGGACACCACCTACGAGCAGTACTTC. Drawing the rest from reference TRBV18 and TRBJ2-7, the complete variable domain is NAGVMQNPRHLVRRRGQEARLRCSPMKGHSHVYWYRQLPEEGLKFMVYLQKENIIDESGMPKERFSAEFPKEGPSILRIQQVVRGDSAAYFCASSRDTTYEQYFGPGTRLTVT.

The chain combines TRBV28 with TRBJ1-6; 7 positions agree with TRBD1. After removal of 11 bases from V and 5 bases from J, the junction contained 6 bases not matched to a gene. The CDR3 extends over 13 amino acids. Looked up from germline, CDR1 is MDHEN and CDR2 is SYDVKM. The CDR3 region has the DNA TGTGCCGAACGGGACAGCCATAATTCACCCCTCCACTTT. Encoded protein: CAERDSHNSPLHF.

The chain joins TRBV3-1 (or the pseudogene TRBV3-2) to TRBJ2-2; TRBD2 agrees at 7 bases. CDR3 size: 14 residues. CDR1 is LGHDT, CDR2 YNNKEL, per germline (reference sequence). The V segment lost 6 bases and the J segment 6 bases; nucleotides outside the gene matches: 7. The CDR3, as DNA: TGTGCCAGCAGGCGGGAGTGGGGCGCCGGGGAGCTGTTTTTT. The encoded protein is CASRREWGAGELFF.

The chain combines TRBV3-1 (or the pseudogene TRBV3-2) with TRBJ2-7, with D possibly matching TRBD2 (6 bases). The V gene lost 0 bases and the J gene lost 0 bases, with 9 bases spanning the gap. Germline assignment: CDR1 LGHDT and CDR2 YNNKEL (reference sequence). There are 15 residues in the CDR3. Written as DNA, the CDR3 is TGTGCCAGCAGCCAAGATCGGGGGAGCTCCTACGAGCAGTACTTC. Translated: CASSQDRGSSYEQYF.

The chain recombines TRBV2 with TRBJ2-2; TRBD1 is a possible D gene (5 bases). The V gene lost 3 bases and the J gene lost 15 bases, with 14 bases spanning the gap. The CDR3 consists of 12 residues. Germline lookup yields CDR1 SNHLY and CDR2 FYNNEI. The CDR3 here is CASSDDTLGVFF. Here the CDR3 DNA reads TGTGCCAGCAGTGACGACACCTTAGGGGTGTTTTTT.

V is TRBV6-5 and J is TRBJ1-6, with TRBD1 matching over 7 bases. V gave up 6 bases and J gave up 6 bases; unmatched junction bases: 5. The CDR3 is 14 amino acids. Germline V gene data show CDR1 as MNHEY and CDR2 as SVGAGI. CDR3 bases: TGTGCCAGCAGGGTTTCAGGGGGTAATTCACCCCTCCACTTT. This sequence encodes CASRVSGGNSPLHF.

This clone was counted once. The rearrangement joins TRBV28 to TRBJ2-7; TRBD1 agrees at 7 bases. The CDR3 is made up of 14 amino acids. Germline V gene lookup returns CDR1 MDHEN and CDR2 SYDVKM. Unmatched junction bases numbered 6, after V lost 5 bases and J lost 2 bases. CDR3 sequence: CASSPGTETYEQYF. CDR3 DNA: TGTGCCAGCAGTCCCGGGACAGAGACCTACGAGCAGTACTTC.

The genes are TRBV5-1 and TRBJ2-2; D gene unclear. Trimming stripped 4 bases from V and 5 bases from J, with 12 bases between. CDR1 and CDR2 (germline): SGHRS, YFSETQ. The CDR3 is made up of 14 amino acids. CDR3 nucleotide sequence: TGCGCCAGCAGCGTCTTATGGGTTACCGGGGAGCTGTTTTTT. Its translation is CASSVLWVTGELFF.

The CDR3 nucleotides read TGTGCCAGCAGTGAGATAGCTGGGGGTACCAATAATTCACCCCTCCACTTT. Its translation: CASSEIAGGTNNSPLHF. The J gene is TRBJ1-6, the V gene TRBV2; tentative D call: TRBD1 (5 bases). V lost 3 bases, J lost 5 bases, and 17 bases lay in between. CDR1 and CDR2 from the germline V gene are SNHLY and FYNNEI. This CDR3 is 17 amino acids long.

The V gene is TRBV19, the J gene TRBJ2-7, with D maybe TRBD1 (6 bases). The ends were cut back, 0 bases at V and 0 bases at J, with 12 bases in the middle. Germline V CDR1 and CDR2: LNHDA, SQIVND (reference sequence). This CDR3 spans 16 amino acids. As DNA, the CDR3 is TGTGCCAGTAGTATAGACGGACAGCGCCTCTCCTACGAGCAGTACTTC. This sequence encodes CASSIDGQRLSYEQYF. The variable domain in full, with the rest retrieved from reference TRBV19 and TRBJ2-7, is DGGITQSPKYLFRKEGQNVTLSCEQNLNHDAMYWYRQDPGQGLRLIYYSQIVNDFQKGDIAEGYSVSREKKESFPLTVTSAQKNPTAFYLCASSIDGQRLSYEQYFGPGTRLTVT.

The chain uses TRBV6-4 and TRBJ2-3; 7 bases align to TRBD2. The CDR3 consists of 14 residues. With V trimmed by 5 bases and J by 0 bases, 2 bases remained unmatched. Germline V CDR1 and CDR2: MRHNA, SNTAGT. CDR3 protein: CASSTSDSTDTQYF. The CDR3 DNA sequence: TGTGCCAGCAGTACTAGCGATAGCACAGATACGCAGTATTTT.